The source of this T cell receptor (beta chain) is a study of T cells in Graves' hyperthyroidism and ophthalmopathy. Study-wide results and caveats: The majority of expanded thyroid clonotypes above 0.001 also appeared in blood.

Amplification of TCR beta CDR3 regions used RNA as the template. HTBI primers drove first-round RT-PCR of the TCR CDR3. TCRdb re-derived calls from the multiplex PCR reads in MiXCR, one entry per CDR3 protein. The sample carries 350,000 or so distinct CDR3 sequences, 15% to 20% recorded once. Germline loops: CDR1 MGHDK, CDR2 SYGVNS. CDR3 length equals 13 residues. This clonotype has ten or more counts. As yet, its antigen is unknown. A read error may account for a junction end that differs from germline. The TCR comes from a woman in her thirties or forties with Graves' ophthalmopathy. The chain uses TRBV25-1 and TRBJ1-2; 9 bases align to TRBD1. Input material: blood. CDR3 sequence (DNA): TGTGCCAGCGGTGAATCGGGACAGGGATCCTACACCTTC. Amino acids: CASGESGQGSYTF.